A single count supports the clone carrying this T cell receptor beta chain. No antigen is known for it. Measured with immunoSEQ multiplex PCR; TCRdb has only the in-frame clones, and not every one. The profile shows approximately 280,000 clones, 70% to 90% of them singletons. The data originate from a study of cytomegalovirus exposure and HLA in healthy donors. General study results and limits: Cytomegalovirus-associated status was assigned to 164 TCR beta chains.

Losses at the gene ends were 2 bases for V and 6 bases for J; bases not matched to a gene: 19. Germline CDR1 and CDR2: SGHNT and YYREEE (reference sequence). The CDR3 is made up of 18 amino acids. This TCR was sampled from a woman in her late teens or twenties in good health and CMV-seronegative. The sequencing input was PBMCs. V gene TRBV5-4 combines with J gene TRBJ2-5, with 7 nucleotides matching TRBD1. CDR3 sequence reads: CASSLNSWTGRPTKTQYF. The CDR3 nucleotides are TGTGCCAGCAGCTTAAATAGTTGGACAGGTCGGCCCACGAAGACCCAGTACTTC.